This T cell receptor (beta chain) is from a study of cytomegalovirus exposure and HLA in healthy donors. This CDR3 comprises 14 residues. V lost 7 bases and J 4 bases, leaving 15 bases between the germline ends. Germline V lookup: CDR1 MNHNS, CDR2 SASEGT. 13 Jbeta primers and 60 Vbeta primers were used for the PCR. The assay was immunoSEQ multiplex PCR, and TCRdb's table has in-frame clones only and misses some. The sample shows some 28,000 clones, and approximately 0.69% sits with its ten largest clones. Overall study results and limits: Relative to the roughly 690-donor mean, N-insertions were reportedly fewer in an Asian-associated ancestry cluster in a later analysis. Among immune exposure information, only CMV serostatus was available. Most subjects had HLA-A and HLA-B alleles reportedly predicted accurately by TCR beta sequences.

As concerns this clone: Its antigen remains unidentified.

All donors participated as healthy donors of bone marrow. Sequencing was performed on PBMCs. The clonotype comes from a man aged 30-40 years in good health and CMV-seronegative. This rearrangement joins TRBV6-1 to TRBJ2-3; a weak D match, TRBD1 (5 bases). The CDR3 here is CASTTRERSDTQYF. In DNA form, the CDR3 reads TGTGCCAGCACCACCAGGGAACGGTCAGATACGCAGTATTTT.